This TCR beta chain originates from a study of regulatory T cells in long-lasting Graves disease. Study-wide context: Over 5 years of antithyroid drugs with positive TSH receptor antibodies was taken to mean persistent Graves' disease. Study-level findings and limits: Compared with new cases, persistent Graves' patients showed reduced TCR diversity.

The time point denotes: persistent/refractory GD, antithyroid drugs over 5 years with positive TRAb. Extracted PBMC RNA gave rise to the TCR library. In this cohort, patients came from an endocrinology department located in Xi'an, China. Approximately 8.9-milliliter peripheral blood samples went into EDTA tubes. This CDR3 contains 16 residues. Trimming stripped 4 bases from V and 6 bases from J, with 23 bases between. The germline gives CDR1 SGHRS, CDR2 YFSETQ. Arm-PCR of CDR3 regions and iRepertoire HTBI primers were used to build TCR beta libraries. A single record per CDR3 protein comes from TCRdb applying MiXCR to the multiplex PCR reads. Counted here are around 450,000 distinct CDR3 sequences, around a fifth occurring once; the ten biggest clones make up around 7%. A few counts support this clonotype. Its antigen is unidentified.

The chain is built from TRBV5-1 and TRBJ2-7; weak D call: TRBD1 (6 bases). This TCR was sampled from a female donor with Graves disease. The material sequenced was peripheral blood mononuclear cells (PBMCs), taken when the disease was refractory, from a patient treated with antithyroid drugs. The CDR3 nucleotides read TGCGCCAGCAGCCTTACCCGAGGGACACGCGACGGCGAGCAGTACTTC. Protein product: CASSLTRGTRDGEQYF.